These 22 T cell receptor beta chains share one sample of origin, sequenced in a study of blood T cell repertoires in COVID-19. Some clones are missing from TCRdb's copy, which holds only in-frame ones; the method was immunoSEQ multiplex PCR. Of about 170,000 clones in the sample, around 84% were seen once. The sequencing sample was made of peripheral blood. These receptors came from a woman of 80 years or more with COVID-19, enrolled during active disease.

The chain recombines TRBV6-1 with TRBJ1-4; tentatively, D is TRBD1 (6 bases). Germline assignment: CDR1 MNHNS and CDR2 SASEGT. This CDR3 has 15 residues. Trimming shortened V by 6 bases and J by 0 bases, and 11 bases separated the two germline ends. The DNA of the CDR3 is TGTGCCAGCAGAAAACAGGGATCAACTAATGAAAAACTGTTTTTT. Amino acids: CASRKQGSTNEKLFF.

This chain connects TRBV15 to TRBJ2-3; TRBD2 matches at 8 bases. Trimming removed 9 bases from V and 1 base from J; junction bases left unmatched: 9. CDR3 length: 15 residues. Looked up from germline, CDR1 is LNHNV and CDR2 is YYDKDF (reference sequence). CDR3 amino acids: CATGSGSRGTDTQYF. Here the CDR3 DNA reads TGTGCCACTGGGAGCGGGAGTCGGGGCACAGATACGCAGTATTTT. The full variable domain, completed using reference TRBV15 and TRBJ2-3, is DAMVIQNPRYQVTQFGKPVTLSCSQTLNHNVMYWYQQKSSQAPKLLFHYYDKDFNNEADTPDNFQSRRPNTSFCFLDIRSPGLGDTAMYLCATGSGSRGTDTQYFGPGTRLTVL.

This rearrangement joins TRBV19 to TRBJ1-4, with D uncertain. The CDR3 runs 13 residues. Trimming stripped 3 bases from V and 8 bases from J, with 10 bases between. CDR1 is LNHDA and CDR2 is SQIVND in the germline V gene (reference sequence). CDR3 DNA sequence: TGTGCCAGTAGTATCCTACCGGGGGAAAAACTGTTTTTT. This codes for CASSILPGEKLFF.

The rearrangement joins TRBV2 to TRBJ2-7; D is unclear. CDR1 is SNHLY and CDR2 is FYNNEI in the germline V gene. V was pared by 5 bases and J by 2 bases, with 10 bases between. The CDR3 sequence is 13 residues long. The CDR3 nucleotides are TGTGCCAGCAGTTCCGTATATACCTACGAGCAGTACTTC. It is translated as CASSSVYTYEQYF.

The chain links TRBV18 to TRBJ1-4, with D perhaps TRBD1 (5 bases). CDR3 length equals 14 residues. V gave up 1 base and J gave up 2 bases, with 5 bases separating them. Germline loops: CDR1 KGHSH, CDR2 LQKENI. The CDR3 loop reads CASSPQGTNEKLFF. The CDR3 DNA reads TGTGCCAGCTCACCACAGGGGACTAATGAAAAACTGTTTTTT.

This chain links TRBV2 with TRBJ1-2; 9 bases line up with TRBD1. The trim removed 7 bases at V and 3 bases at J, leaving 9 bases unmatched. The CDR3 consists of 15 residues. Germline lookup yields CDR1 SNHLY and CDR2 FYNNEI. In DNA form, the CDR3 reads TGTGCCAGCAAAGCGGGACAGGGCGGGGACTATGGCTACACCTTC. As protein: CASKAGQGGDYGYTF.

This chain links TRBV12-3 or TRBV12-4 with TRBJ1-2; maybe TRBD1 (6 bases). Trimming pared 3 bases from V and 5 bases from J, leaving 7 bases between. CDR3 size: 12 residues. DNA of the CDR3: TGTGCCAGCAGTTTTGGACAGTATGGCTACACCTTC. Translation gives CASSFGQYGYTF.

DNA of the CDR3: TGTGCCAGCTCACTCGGCGTAGGGGGTGATTTCTTC. Translated, it gives CASSLGVGGDFF. The V and J genes are TRBV18 and TRBJ2-1, with a weak D call TRBD1 (6 bases). Trimming left V 4 bases short and J 16 bases short, with 17 bases between. The germline gives CDR1 KGHSH, CDR2 LQKENI. The CDR3 sequence is 12 residues long.

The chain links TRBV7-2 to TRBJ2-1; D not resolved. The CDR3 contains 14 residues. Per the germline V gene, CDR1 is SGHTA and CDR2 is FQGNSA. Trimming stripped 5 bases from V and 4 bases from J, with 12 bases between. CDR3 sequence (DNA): TGTGCCAGCAGCGCCTTACTCGGTTACAATGAGCAGTTCTTC. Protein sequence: CASSALLGYNEQFF.

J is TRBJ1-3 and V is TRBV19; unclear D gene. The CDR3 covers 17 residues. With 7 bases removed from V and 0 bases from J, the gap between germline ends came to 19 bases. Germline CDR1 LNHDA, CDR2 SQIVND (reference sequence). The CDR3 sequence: CASTSFIGQTSGNTIYF. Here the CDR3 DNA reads TGTGCCAGTACCTCTTTTATTGGGCAGACCTCTGGAAACACCATATATTTT.

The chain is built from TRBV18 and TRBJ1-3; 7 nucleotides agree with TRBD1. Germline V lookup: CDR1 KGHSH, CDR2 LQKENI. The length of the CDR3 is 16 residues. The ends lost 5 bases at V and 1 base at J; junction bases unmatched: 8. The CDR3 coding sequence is TGTGCCAGCTCAACTGAGACAGGGAGGTCTGGAAACACCATATATTTT. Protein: CASSTETGRSGNTIYF.

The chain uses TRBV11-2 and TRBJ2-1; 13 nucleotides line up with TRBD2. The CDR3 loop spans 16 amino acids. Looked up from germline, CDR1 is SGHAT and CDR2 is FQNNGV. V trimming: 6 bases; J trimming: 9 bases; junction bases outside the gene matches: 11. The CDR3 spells CASRRPGTSGKGEQFF. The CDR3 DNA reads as TGTGCCAGCAGACGCCCCGGGACTAGCGGGAAGGGTGAGCAGTTCTTC.

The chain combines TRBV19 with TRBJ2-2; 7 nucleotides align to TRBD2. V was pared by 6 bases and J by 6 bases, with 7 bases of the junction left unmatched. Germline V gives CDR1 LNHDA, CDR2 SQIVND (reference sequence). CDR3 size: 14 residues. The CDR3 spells CASRLPSGPGELFF. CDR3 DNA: TGTGCCAGTAGACTCCCTAGCGGCCCCGGGGAGCTGTTTTTT.

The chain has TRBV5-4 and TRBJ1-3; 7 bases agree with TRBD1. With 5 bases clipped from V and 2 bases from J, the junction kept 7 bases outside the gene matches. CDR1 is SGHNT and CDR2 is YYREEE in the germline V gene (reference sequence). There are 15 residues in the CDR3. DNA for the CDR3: TGTGCCAGCAGAAACGACAGGGCTCCTGGAAACACCATATATTTT. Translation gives CASRNDRAPGNTIYF. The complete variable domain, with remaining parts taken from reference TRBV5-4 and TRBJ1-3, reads ETGVTQSPTHLIKTRGQQVTLRCSSQSGHNTVSWYQQALGQGPQFIFQYYREEENGRGNFPPRFSGLQFPNYSSELNVNALELDDSALYLCASRNDRAPGNTIYFGEGSWLTVV.

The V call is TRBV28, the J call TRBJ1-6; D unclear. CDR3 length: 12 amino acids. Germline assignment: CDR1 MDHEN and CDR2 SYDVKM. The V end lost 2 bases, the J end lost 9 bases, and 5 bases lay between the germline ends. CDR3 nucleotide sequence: TGTGCCAGCAGTTTAGTCGGTTCACCCCTCCACTTT. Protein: CASSLVGSPLHF.

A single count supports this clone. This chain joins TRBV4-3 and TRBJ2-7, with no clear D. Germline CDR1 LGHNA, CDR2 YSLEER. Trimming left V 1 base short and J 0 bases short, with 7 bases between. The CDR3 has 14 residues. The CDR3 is CASSQAIGSYEQYF. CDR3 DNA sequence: TGCGCCAGCAGCCAAGCGATCGGCTCCTACGAGCAGTACTTC.

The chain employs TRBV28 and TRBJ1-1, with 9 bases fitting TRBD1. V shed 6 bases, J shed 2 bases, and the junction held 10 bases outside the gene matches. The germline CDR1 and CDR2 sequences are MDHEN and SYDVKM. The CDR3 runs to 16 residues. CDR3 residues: CASRDRDRALNTEAFF. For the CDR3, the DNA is TGTGCCAGCAGAGACCGGGACAGGGCTTTAAACACTGAAGCTTTCTTT.

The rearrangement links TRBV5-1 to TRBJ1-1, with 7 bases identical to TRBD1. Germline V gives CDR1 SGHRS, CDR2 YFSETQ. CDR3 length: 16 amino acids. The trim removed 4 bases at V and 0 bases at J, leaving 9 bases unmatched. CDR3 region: CASSPGQAVMNTEAFF. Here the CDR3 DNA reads TGCGCCAGCAGCCCCGGACAGGCGGTTATGAACACTGAAGCTTTCTTT.

The CDR3 DNA reads as TGTGCCAGCAATGGACTAGCGAACACCGGGGAGCTGTTTTTT. This translates into CASNGLANTGELFF. V usage is TRBV7-2 and J usage is TRBJ2-2, with TRBD2 matching 7 bases. This CDR3 comprises 14 residues. The germline V gene encodes CDR1 SGHTA and CDR2 FQGNSA. V trimming: 7 bases; J trimming: 0 bases; junction bases outside the gene matches: 2.

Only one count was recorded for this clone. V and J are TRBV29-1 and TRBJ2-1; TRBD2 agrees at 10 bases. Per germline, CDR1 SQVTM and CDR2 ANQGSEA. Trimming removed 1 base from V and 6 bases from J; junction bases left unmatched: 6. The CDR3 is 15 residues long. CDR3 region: CSVEGSSGSFNEQFF. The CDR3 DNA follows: TGCAGCGTTGAAGGTTCTAGCGGGAGTTTCAATGAGCAGTTCTTC.

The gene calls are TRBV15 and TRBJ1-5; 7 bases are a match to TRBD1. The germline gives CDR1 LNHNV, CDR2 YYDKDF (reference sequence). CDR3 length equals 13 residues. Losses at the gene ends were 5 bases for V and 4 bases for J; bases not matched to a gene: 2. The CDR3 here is CATSQTGNQPQHF. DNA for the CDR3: TGTGCCACCAGCCAGACAGGGAATCAGCCCCAGCATTTT.

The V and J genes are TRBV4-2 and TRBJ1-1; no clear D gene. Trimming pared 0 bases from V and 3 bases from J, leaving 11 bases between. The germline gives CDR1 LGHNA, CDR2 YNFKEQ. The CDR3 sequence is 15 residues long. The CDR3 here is CASSQDGRPDTEAFF. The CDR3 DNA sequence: TGTGCCAGCAGCCAAGATGGGAGGCCCGACACTGAAGCTTTCTTT.